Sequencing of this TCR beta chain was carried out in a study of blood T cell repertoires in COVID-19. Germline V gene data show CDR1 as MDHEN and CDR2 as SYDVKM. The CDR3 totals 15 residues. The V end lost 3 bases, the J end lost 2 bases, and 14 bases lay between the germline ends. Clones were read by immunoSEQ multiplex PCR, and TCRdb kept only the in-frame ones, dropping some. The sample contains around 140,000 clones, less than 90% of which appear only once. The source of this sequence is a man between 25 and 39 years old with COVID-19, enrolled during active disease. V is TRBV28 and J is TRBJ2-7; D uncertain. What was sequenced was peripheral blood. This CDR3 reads CASSLIGSRAYEQYF. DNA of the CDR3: TGTGCCAGCAGTTTGATTGGTTCTCGCGCCTACGAGCAGTACTTC.